The 20 T cell receptor beta chains below come from one sample, sequenced in a study of T cells in Graves' hyperthyroidism and ophthalmopathy. It was RNA transcripts that yielded the amplified TCR beta CDR3 regions. First-round RT-PCR of the TCR CDR3 relied on the HTBI primer set. TCRdb re-called the multiplex PCR reads with MiXCR, one entry per CDR3 protein. This table holds 700,000 or so distinct CDR3 sequences, about 16% found once. Sequenced sample: blood. All receptors come from a man aged 18 to 30 with Graves' hyperthyroidism.

This clonotype was picked up many times. V gene TRBV2 combines with J gene TRBJ2-1; D is possibly TRBD2 (5 bases). Trimming stripped 3 bases from V and 7 bases from J, with 10 bases between. CDR1 and CDR2 (germline): SNHLY, FYNNEI. This CDR3 spans 13 amino acids. CDR3 sequence: CASSEEARNEQFF. CDR3 nucleotides: TGTGCCAGCAGTGAGGAGGCCCGGAATGAGCAGTTCTTC.

V usage is TRBV20-1 and J usage is TRBJ1-2; D is uncertain. The length of the CDR3 is 13 residues. Germline loops: CDR1 DFQATT, CDR2 SNEGSKA (reference sequence). Trimming cost V 3 bases and J 0 bases, with 8 bases left between them. CDR3 residues: CSARDGANYGYTF. The CDR3, as DNA: TGCAGTGCTAGGGACGGAGCTAACTATGGCTACACCTTC.

This clonotype was observed many times. The chain uses TRBV28 and TRBJ1-2; 11 nucleotides agree with TRBD1. CDR3 length equals 15 residues. Germline CDR1 reads MDHEN; CDR2 reads SYDVKM. V was pared by 2 bases and J by 5 bases, with 4 bases of the junction left unmatched. The CDR3 loop reads CASSLGTGGLYGYTF. The CDR3 DNA reads as TGTGCCAGCAGTTTAGGGACAGGGGGTTTATATGGCTACACCTTC.

This chain uses TRBV5-6 with TRBJ1-6, with 7 positions matching TRBD1. CDR3 length: 16 residues. Germline CDR1 SGHDT, CDR2 YYEEEE. Germline trimming cut 1 base from V and 7 bases from J; bases unmatched to any gene: 8. CDR3 residues: CASSLFADRENSPLHF. CDR3 sequence (DNA): TGTGCCAGCAGCTTGTTCGCTGACAGGGAGAATTCACCCCTCCACTTT.

Details on this clonotype: At one of its ends the junction is not consistent with the germline gene, which may arise from a read error. V gene TRBV18 combines with J gene TRBJ1-1; the D is unclear. There are 16 residues in the CDR3. In germline, CDR1 is KGHSH, CDR2 LQKENI. CDR3: CASSPSIMGVNTKAFF. Here the CDR3 DNA reads TGTGCCAGCTCACCATCGATAATGGGCGTGAACACTAAAGCTTTCTTT. The variable domain in full, completed from reference TRBV18 and TRBJ1-1, reads NAGVMQNPRHLVRRRGQEARLRCSPMKGHSHVYWYRQLPEEGLKFMVYLQKENIIDESGMPKERFSAEFPKEGPSILRIQQVVRGDSAAYFCASSPSIMGVNTKAFFGQGTRLTVV.

Turning to this clonotype: Compared with germline, one end of the junction differs, possibly owing to a read error. The V and J genes are TRBV5-5 and TRBJ2-5; D unresolved. Germline V gene sequence: CDR1 SGHKS, CDR2 YYEKEE (reference sequence). The CDR3 length is 13 residues. Here the CDR3 DNA reads TGCGCCAGCTTACAACCGTACCAAGAGACCCAGTACTTC. It translates to CASLQPYQETQYF.

This clonotype came up many times. The rearrangement links TRBV27 to TRBJ2-1; D remains unclear. The CDR3 covers 14 residues. Germline loops: CDR1 MNHEY, CDR2 SMNVEV (reference sequence). V was clipped by 7 bases and J by 4 bases, with 14 bases between them. CDR3 nucleotide sequence: TGTGCCAGCAACCACCCGGGCCTATACAATGAGCAGTTCTTC. This encodes CASNHPGLYNEQFF.

The chain recombines TRBV7-9 with TRBJ2-4; no reliable D call. The CDR3 contains 14 residues. The germline V gene encodes CDR1 SEHNR and CDR2 FQNEAQ (reference sequence). The ends were cut back, 3 bases at V and 3 bases at J, with 9 bases in the middle. In DNA form, the CDR3 reads TGTGCCAGCAGCTTGGAGAATGGCAAAAACATTCAGTACTTC. It encodes CASSLENGKNIQYF.

This clonotype occurred many times. V gene TRBV6-2 or TRBV6-3 combines with J gene TRBJ2-1, with 8 nucleotides matching TRBD2. Germline CDR1 and CDR2: MNHEY and SVGEGT. This CDR3 has 16 amino acids. The ends lost 7 bases at V and 6 bases at J; junction bases unmatched: 14. The CDR3 loop reads CASIPREGSVGNEQFF. Here the CDR3 DNA reads TGTGCCAGCATCCCACGGGAGGGGAGTGTGGGCAATGAGCAGTTCTTC.

In its sample, this clonotype was seen many times. The rearrangement uses TRBV28 and TRBJ2-7; no reliable D call. V was trimmed by 4 bases and J by 0 bases, leaving 10 bases between them. This CDR3 has 14 residues. Germline V lookup: CDR1 MDHEN, CDR2 SYDVKM. In DNA, the CDR3 is TGTGCCAGCAGTTCACACTTGGACTCCTACGAGCAGTACTTC. Amino acid sequence: CASSSHLDSYEQYF.

This clonotype appeared a few times. The chain has TRBV4-1 and TRBJ1-2; perhaps TRBD1 as D (6 bases). V lost 6 bases to trimming and J lost 4 bases, with 18 bases between them. The CDR3 is 15 amino acids. From germline, CDR1 is MGHRA and CDR2 YSYEKL. The CDR3, as DNA: TGCGCCAGCAGTCCCCCCGACAGGCCCTTCTATGGCTACACCTTC. This encodes CASSPPDRPFYGYTF.

V and J are TRBV27 and TRBJ1-4; 9 bases align to TRBD1. The CDR3 is 16 residues long. Germline V lookup: CDR1 MNHEY, CDR2 SMNVEV (reference sequence). J was trimmed by 8 bases and V by 5 bases; bases with no gene match: 12. The CDR3 DNA reads TGTGCCAGCAGTCCCCAGAGGACAGGGGCACGAGAAAAACTGTTTTTT. Amino acids: CASSPQRTGAREKLFF. Based on the CDR3 plus reference TRBV27 and TRBJ1-4, the full variable domain is EAQVTQNPRYLITVTGKKLTVTCSQNMNHEYMSWYRQDPGLGLRQIYYSMNVEVTDKGDVPEGYKVSRKEKRNFPLILESPSPNQTSLYFCASSPQRTGAREKLFFGSGTQLSVL.

This clonotype showed up many times. The rearrangement uses TRBV12-3 or TRBV12-4 and TRBJ2-1; D gene uncertain. CDR3 size: 15 residues. The V end lost 5 bases, the J end lost 3 bases, and 14 bases lay between the germline ends. CDR3 DNA sequence: TGTGCCAGCAGTCAATTTCGCATTTTCTACAATGAGCAGTTCTTC. This translates into CASSQFRIFYNEQFF.

This clonotype has more than one count but fewer than ten. Its ends do not fully match the called genes, so a read error is possible. This chain joins TRBV7-2 and TRBJ2-7, with TRBD1 matching 9 bases. This CDR3 region has 15 residues. Looked up from germline, CDR1 is SGHTA and CDR2 is FQGNSA. The CDR3 nucleotides are TGTGCCGGCAGCTTAATGGGACAGGGTAACTACGAGCAGTACTTC. Protein sequence: CAGSLMGQGNYEQYF. Looking up the rest from reference TRBV7-2 and TRBJ2-7 gives the full variable domain: GAGVSQSPSNKVTEKGKDVELRCDPISGHTALYWYRQSLGQGLEFLIYFQGNSAPDKSGLPSDRFSAERTGGSVSTLTIQRTQQEDSAVYLCAGSLMGQGNYEQYFGPGTRLTVT.

The chain combines TRBV28 with TRBJ2-2; D possibly uses TRBD1 or TRBD2 (6 bases each). Trimming left V 6 bases short and J 5 bases short, with 13 bases between. Germline CDR1 and CDR2: MDHEN and SYDVKM. The CDR3 has 14 amino acids. The DNA of the CDR3 is TGTGCCAGCAGGGCGGGACAACAAACCGGGGAGCTGTTTTTT. It is translated as CASRAGQQTGELFF.

This clonotype has more than one count but fewer than ten. The gene calls are TRBV28 and TRBJ2-7, with a weak D call TRBD1 (5 bases). The CDR3 has 11 amino acids. V lost 7 bases and J lost 5, with 9 bases in between. CDR1 and CDR2 from the germline V gene are MDHEN and SYDVKM. CDR3 region: CASTWGDEQYF. The CDR3 DNA is TGTGCCAGCACCTGGGGCGACGAGCAGTACTTC.

The chain recombines TRBV28 with TRBJ2-5, with a possible D match to TRBD1 (6 bases). Per the germline V gene, CDR1 is MDHEN and CDR2 is SYDVKM. The CDR3 is made up of 15 amino acids. The V gene lost 4 bases and the J gene lost 0 bases, with 12 bases spanning the gap. Here the CDR3 reads CASSYTGQYQETQYF. The CDR3 DNA follows: TGTGCCAGCAGTTACACGGGACAATACCAAGAGACCCAGTACTTC.

This clonotype occurred many times. The rearrangement uses TRBV3-1 and TRBJ2-1; D might be TRBD1 (5 bases). Trimming stripped 2 bases from V and 4 bases from J, with 6 bases between. CDR3 size: 13 residues. The germline V gene encodes CDR1 LGHDT and CDR2 YNNKEL (reference sequence). CDR3 nucleotide sequence: TGTGCCAGCAGCCAACAGGGTTACAATGAGCAGTTCTTC. The encoded protein is CASSQQGYNEQFF.

V is TRBV29-1 and J is TRBJ2-7, with D perhaps TRBD1 or TRBD2 (5 bases each). The germline CDR1 and CDR2 sequences are SQVTM and ANQGSEA. The CDR3 is 13 amino acids. Trimming stripped 4 bases from V and 3 bases from J, with 13 bases between. CDR3 in amino acids: CSVGRGLNYEQYF. Written as DNA, the CDR3 is TGCAGCGTTGGCCGGGGCCTGAACTACGAGCAGTACTTC.

This chain uses TRBV24-1 with TRBJ1-1, with a possible D match to TRBD1 (5 bases). Germline values: CDR1 KGHDR, CDR2 SFDVKD. The V end was cut by 7 bases, the J end by 1 base, with 9 bases between. The length of the CDR3 is 13 residues. In DNA, the CDR3 is TGTGCCACCAGGGGACCCTCGAACACTGAAGCTTTCTTT. Its translation: CATRGPSNTEAFF.